The table lists the clone carrying this TCR beta chain with a count of one. The entry originates in a study of blood T cell repertoires in COVID-19. Study-wide context: From the United States, Italy and Spain came samples of acute and convalescent COVID-19.

Only in-frame clones appear in the TCRdb table, and some are missing; sequencing was by immunoSEQ multiplex PCR. Among some 330,000 clones listed, 80% to 90% were seen once. This CDR3 comprises 15 residues. J lost 4 bases, V lost 3 bases, and 8 bases had no gene match. Germline V gene lookup returns CDR1 MNHEY and CDR2 SMNVEV (reference sequence). Researchers sorted participants into cohorts using their self-reported clinical history. The chain recombines TRBV27 with TRBJ2-7; 8 bases match TRBD2. The clonotype originates from a man aged 40-49 years in a cohort exposed to, infected with or recovered from COVID-19 (not recorded which). Sequencing was carried out using PBMCs or T cells enriched from blood (not recorded which). The CDR3 loop reads CASSFVSSGQYEQYF. The CDR3 nucleotides are TGTGCCAGCAGTTTTGTGTCTAGCGGGCAGTACGAGCAGTACTTC.